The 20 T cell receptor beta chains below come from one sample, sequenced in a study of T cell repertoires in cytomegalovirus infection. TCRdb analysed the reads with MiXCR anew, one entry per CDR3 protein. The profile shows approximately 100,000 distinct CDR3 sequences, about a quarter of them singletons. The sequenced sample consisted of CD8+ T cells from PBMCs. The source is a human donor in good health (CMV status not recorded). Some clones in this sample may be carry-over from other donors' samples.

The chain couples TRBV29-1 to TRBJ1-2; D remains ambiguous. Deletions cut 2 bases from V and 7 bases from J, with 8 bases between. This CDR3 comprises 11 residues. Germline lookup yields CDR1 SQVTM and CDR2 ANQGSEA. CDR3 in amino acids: CSVESVTGYTF. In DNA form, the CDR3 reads TGCAGCGTTGAATCTGTCACTGGCTACACCTTC.

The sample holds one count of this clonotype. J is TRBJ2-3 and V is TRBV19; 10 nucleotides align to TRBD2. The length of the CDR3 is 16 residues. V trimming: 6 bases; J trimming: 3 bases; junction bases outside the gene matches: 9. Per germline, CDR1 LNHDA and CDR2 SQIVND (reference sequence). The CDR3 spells CASRSLAGVLTDTQYF. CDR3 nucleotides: TGTGCCAGTAGGAGTCTAGCGGGAGTCTTAACAGATACGCAGTATTTT.

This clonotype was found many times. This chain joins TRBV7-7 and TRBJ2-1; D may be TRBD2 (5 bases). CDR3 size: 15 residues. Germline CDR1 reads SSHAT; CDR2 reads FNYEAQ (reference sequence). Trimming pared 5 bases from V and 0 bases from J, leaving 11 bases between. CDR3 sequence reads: CASSQTGSSYNEQFF. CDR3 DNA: TGTGCCAGCAGCCAGACGGGGAGCTCCTACAATGAGCAGTTCTTC.

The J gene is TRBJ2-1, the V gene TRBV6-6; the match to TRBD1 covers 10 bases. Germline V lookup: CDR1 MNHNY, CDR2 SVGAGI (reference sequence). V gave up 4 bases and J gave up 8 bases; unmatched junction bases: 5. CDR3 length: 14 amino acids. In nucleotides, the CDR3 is TGTGCCAGCAGTTCCTCGACAGGGGGCTATGAGCAGTTCTTC. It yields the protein CASSSSTGGYEQFF.

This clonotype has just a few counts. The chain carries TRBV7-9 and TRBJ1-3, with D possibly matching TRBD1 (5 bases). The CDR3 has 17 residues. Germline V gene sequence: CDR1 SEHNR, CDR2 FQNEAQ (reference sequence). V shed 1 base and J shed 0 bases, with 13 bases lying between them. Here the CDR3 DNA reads TGTGCCAGCAGCTTAGGAGGGGCCCCAACCTCTGGAAACACCATATATTTT. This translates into CASSLGGAPTSGNTIYF.

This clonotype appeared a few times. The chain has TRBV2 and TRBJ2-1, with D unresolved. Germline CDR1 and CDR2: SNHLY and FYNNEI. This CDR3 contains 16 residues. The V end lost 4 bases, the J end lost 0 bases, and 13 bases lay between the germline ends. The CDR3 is CASSGSASFSYNEQFF. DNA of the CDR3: TGTGCCAGCAGTGGAAGCGCATCCTTCTCCTACAATGAGCAGTTCTTC.

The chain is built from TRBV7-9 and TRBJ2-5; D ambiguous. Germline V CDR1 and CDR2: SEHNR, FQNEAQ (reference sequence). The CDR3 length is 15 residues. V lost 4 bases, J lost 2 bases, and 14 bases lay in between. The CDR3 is CASSSSRFGQETQYF. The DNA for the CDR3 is TGTGCCAGCAGCTCATCAAGGTTTGGACAAGAGACCCAGTACTTC.

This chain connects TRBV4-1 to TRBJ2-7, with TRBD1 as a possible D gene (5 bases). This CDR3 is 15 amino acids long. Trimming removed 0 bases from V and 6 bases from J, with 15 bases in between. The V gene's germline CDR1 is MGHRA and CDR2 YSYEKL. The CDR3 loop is CASSQEGDPHSEQYF. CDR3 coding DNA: TGCGCCAGCAGCCAAGAAGGGGATCCCCACTCCGAGCAGTACTTC.

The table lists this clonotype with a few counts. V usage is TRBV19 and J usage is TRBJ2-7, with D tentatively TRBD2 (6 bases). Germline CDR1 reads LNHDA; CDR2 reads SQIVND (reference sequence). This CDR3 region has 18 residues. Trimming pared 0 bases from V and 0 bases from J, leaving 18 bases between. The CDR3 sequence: CASSIDGDSALSSYEQYF. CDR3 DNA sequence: TGTGCCAGTAGTATAGATGGGGACTCCGCTCTAAGCTCCTACGAGCAGTACTTC. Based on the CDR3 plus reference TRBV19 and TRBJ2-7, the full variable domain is DGGITQSPKYLFRKEGQNVTLSCEQNLNHDAMYWYRQDPGQGLRLIYYSQIVNDFQKGDIAEGYSVSREKKESFPLTVTSAQKNPTAFYLCASSIDGDSALSSYEQYFGPGTRLTVT.

CDR3 nucleotide sequence: TGTGCCACGGGACTTCCAAACTATGGCTACACCTTC. This encodes CATGLPNYGYTF. The rearrangement joins TRBV7-6 to TRBJ1-2, with D possibly matching TRBD1 (5 bases). The germline V gene has CDR1 SGHVS and CDR2 FNYEAQ. The CDR3 is 12 residues long. V was pared by 10 bases and J by 2 bases, with 11 bases between.

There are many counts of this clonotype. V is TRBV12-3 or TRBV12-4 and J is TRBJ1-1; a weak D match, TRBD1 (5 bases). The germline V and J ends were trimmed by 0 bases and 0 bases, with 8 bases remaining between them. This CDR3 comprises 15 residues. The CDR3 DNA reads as TGTGCCAGCAGTTTAGCGGCGGGGCTGAACACTGAAGCTTTCTTT. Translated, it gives CASSLAAGLNTEAFF.

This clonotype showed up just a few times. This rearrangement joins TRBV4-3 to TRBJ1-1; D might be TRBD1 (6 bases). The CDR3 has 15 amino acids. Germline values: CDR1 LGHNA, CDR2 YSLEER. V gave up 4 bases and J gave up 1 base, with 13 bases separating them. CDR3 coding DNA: TGCGCCAGCAGCCCAAACAGGGCCTGGAACACTGAAGCTTTCTTT. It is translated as CASSPNRAWNTEAFF.

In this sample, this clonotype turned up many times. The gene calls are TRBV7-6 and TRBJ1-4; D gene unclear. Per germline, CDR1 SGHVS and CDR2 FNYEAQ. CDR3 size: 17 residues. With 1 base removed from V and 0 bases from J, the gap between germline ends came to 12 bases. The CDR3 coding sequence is TGTGCCAGCAGCTTAGTCCGTATCACTACAACTAATGAAAAACTGTTTTTT. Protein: CASSLVRITTTNEKLFF.

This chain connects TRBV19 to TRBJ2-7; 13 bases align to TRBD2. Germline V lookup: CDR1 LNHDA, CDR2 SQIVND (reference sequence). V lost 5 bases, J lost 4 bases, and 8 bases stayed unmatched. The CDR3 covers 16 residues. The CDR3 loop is CASSPGLAGVRYEQYF. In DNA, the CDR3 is TGTGCCAGTAGTCCTGGACTAGCGGGAGTTCGTTACGAGCAGTACTTC.

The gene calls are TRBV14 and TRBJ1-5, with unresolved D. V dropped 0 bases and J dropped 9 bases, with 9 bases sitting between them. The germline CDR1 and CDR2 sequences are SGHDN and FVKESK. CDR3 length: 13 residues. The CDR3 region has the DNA TGTGCCAGCAGCCAAGATTACACTTCGCCCCAGCATTTT. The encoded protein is CASSQDYTSPQHF.

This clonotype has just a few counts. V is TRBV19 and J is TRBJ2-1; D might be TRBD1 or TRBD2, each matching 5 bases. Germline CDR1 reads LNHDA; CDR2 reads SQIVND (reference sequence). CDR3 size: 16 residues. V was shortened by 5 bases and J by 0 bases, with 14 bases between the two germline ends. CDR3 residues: CASSPRTGPSYNEQFF. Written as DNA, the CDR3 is TGTGCCAGTAGTCCCCGGACGGGACCCTCCTACAATGAGCAGTTCTTC.

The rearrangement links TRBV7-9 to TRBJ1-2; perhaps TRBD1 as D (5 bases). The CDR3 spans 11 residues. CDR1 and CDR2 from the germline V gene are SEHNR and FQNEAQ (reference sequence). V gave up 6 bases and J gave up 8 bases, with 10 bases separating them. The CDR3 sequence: CASRGASGYTF. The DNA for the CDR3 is TGTGCCAGCAGAGGGGCCTCCGGCTACACCTTC.

CDR3 protein: CASSPTRQSEAFF. The CDR3 DNA reads as TGTGCCAGCTCTCCTACCCGACAGTCCGAAGCTTTCTTT. J is TRBJ1-1 and V is TRBV28, with a tentative D call TRBD1 (5 bases). Trimming shortened V by 8 bases and J by 8 bases, and 18 bases separated the two germline ends. Germline V gene data show CDR1 as MDHEN and CDR2 as SYDVKM. This CDR3 has 13 residues.

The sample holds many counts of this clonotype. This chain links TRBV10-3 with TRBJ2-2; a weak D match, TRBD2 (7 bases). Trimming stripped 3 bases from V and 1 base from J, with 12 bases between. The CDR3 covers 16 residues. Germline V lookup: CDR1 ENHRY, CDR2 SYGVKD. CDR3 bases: TGTGCCATCAGTGACCCCGGGGGGCTGAACACCGGGGAGCTGTTTTTT. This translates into CAISDPGGLNTGELFF.

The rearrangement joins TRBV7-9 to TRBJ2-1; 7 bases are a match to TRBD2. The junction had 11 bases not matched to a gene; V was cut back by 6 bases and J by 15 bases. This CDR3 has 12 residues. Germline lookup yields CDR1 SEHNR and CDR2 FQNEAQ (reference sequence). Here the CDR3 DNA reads TGTGCCAGCAGGGGTCAGGGAGGGGTAACGTTCTTC. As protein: CASRGQGGVTFF.